The 29 T cell receptor beta chains given below trace back to one sample, sequenced in a study of cytomegalovirus exposure and HLA in healthy donors. Primers for the PCR totalled 60 Vbeta and 13 Jbeta. Method: immunoSEQ multiplex PCR; TCRdb's copy keeps in-frame clones and lacks some. The sample lists 110,000 or so clones, over 70% occurring once. The sequencing sample was made of PBMCs. These receptors all stem from a woman in her 40s in good health and CMV-seropositive.

The chain uses TRBV4-1 and TRBJ2-1; 10 bases fit TRBD2. Germline-derived CDR1 and CDR2 are MGHRA and YSYEKL. With 3 bases clipped from V and 14 bases from J, the junction kept 13 bases outside the gene matches. This CDR3 has 15 residues. The CDR3 reads CASSQGISSGSSKFF. The CDR3 DNA reads TGCGCCAGCAGCCAGGGAATTTCTAGCGGGAGTAGTAAGTTCTTC.

The CDR3 reads CASSQEGTGDEKLFF. DNA for the CDR3: TGCGCCAGCAGCCAAGAGGGGACAGGGGATGAAAAACTGTTTTTT. The chain links TRBV4-1 to TRBJ1-4; 10 bases agree with TRBD1. Losses at the gene ends were 0 bases for V and 6 bases for J; bases not matched to a gene: 1. CDR3 length: 15 residues. Germline lookup yields CDR1 MGHRA and CDR2 YSYEKL.

The chain links TRBV10-3 to TRBJ2-3, with a possible D match to TRBD2 (6 bases). Germline V gene lookup returns CDR1 ENHRY and CDR2 SYGVKD. The CDR3 is 14 residues long. The V gene lost 2 bases and the J gene lost 4 bases, with 10 bases spanning the gap. The CDR3 DNA follows: TGTGCCATCAGTGAGGGAGGGTGGCCAGATACGCAGTATTTT. It specifies CAISEGGWPDTQYF.

The chain couples TRBV7-6 to TRBJ2-5; D possibly corresponds to TRBD2 (6 bases). CDR1 and CDR2 (germline): SGHVS, FNYEAQ. Deletions cut 5 bases from V and 7 bases from J, with 14 bases between. This CDR3 region has 13 residues. DNA of the CDR3: TGTGCCAGCAGCGCCTCGGACGGGGGGACCCAGTACTTC. This encodes CASSASDGGTQYF. Variable domain in full (rest from reference TRBV7-6 and TRBJ2-5): GAGVSQSPRYKVTKRGQDVALRCDPISGHVSLYWYRQALGQGPEFLTYFNYEAQQDKSGLPNDRFSAERPEGSISTLTIQRTEQRDSAMYRCASSASDGGTQYFGPGTRLLVL.

This chain links TRBV4-1 with TRBJ2-1; 8 positions match TRBD2. Germline-derived CDR1 and CDR2 are MGHRA and YSYEKL. The V segment lost 4 bases and the J segment 1 base; nucleotides outside the gene matches: 9. CDR3 length: 17 amino acids. The CDR3 coding sequence is TGCGCCAGCAGCCGAACCTCAGCGGGAGCGTCCTACAATGAGCAGTTCTTC. Protein product: CASSRTSAGASYNEQFF.

V and J are TRBV9 and TRBJ1-1, with 8 bases aligning to TRBD1. CDR3 size: 16 residues. Germline V gene lookup returns CDR1 SGDLS and CDR2 YYNGEE. J gave up 1 base and V 4 bases, and 9 bases lay outside the gene matches. In nucleotides, the CDR3 is TGTGCCAGCAGCCCGGCGACAGGGGCCGGGAACACTGAAGCTTTCTTT. Residues: CASSPATGAGNTEAFF.

This clone turned up a few times. V usage is TRBV28 and J usage is TRBJ1-2; 7 nucleotides match TRBD1. Germline lookup yields CDR1 MDHEN and CDR2 SYDVKM. V lost 5 bases and J lost 7; bases outside the gene matches: 13. This CDR3 spans 15 amino acids. DNA for the CDR3: TGTGCCAGCAGTCACCGGGACAGAGGGGGCTCTGGCTACACCTTC. Amino acids: CASSHRDRGGSGYTF.

The rearrangement uses TRBV4-2 and TRBJ2-5; TRBD2 aligns across 15 bases. This CDR3 region has 16 residues. Looked up from germline, CDR1 is LGHNA and CDR2 is YNFKEQ. V gave up 4 bases and J gave up 5 bases; unmatched junction bases: 5. CDR3: CASSLGLAGGFETQYF. Here the CDR3 DNA reads TGTGCCAGCAGCCTGGGACTAGCGGGGGGTTTCGAGACCCAGTACTTC.

The J gene is TRBJ2-7, the V gene TRBV19; TRBD2 matches at 9 bases. Germline V CDR1 and CDR2: LNHDA, SQIVND (reference sequence). Trimming removed 3 bases from V and 4 bases from J; junction bases left unmatched: 7. This CDR3 region has 15 residues. The CDR3 sequence is CASSMDSGRIYEQYF. CDR3 sequence (DNA): TGTGCCAGTAGTATGGATAGCGGGAGAATTTACGAGCAGTACTTC.

The V and J genes are TRBV5-1 and TRBJ1-4; 10 positions match TRBD1. CDR1 SGHRS and CDR2 YFSETQ come from the germline V gene. This CDR3 has 16 residues. Trimming removed 4 bases from V and 7 bases from J; junction bases left unmatched: 10. The DNA for the CDR3 is TGCGCCAGCAGCGCCGACGGGGGGACAGGGGCTGAAAAACTGTTTTTT. Amino acids: CASSADGGTGAEKLFF.

The chain is built from TRBV11-2 and TRBJ2-5; TRBD2 aligns across 7 bases. Germline CDR1 SGHAT, CDR2 FQNNGV. The trim removed 8 bases at V and 13 bases at J, leaving 16 bases unmatched. This CDR3 is built from 13 residues. The CDR3 DNA reads TGTGCCAGCGGCCCGGGGAGGGCCCTCCTCCCGTACTTC. It codes for CASGPGRALLPYF.

The chain couples TRBV19 to TRBJ2-7, with TRBD1 matching over 9 bases. V trimming: 4 bases; J trimming: 2 bases; junction bases outside the gene matches: 9. The germline gives CDR1 LNHDA, CDR2 SQIVND (reference sequence). There are 16 residues in the CDR3. DNA for the CDR3: TGTGCCAGTAGTAACCGTCCGGGACAGGGAACCTACGAGCAGTACTTC. Translated: CASSNRPGQGTYEQYF.

The CDR3 DNA sequence: TGTGCCAGCAGCTTGAGTGCTGGGGCAGAGACCCAGTACTTC. It codes for CASSLSAGAETQYF. This sequence joins TRBV5-5 and TRBJ2-5; TRBD1 is a possible D gene (5 bases). Trimming took 1 base from V and 4 from J, leaving 11 bases between them. CDR3 length equals 14 residues. Germline V gene data show CDR1 as SGHKS and CDR2 as YYEKEE (reference sequence). Based on the CDR3 plus reference TRBV5-5 and TRBJ2-5, the full variable domain is DAGVTQSPTHLIKTRGQQVTLRCSPISGHKSVSWYQQVLGQGPQFIFQYYEKEERGRGNFPDRFSARQFPNYSSELNVNALLLGDSALYLCASSLSAGAETQYFGPGTRLLVL.

This chain uses TRBV28 with TRBJ2-2, with D tentatively TRBD1 (6 bases). Germline assignment: CDR1 MDHEN and CDR2 SYDVKM. Deletions cut 5 bases from V and 10 bases from J, with 11 bases between. This CDR3 region has 12 residues. The CDR3 spells CASSNRVPELFF. For the CDR3, the DNA is TGTGCCAGCAGTAACAGGGTACCGGAGCTGTTTTTT.

This clone was recorded once. The CDR3 sequence: CSALGNSYEQYF. The CDR3 DNA sequence: TGCAGCGCCCTAGGCAACTCCTACGAGCAGTACTTC. The rearrangement uses TRBV29-1 and TRBJ2-7; the D is unclear. The germline V and J ends were trimmed by 7 bases and 0 bases, with 10 bases remaining between them. This CDR3 contains 12 residues. Germline V gene data show CDR1 as SQVTM and CDR2 as ANQGSEA.

The chain uses TRBV5-6 and TRBJ2-5; D might be TRBD2 (6 bases). The V end was cut by 2 bases, the J end by 4 bases, with 9 bases between. Germline CDR1 SGHDT, CDR2 YYEEEE. The CDR3 has 13 residues. CDR3 loop: CASSFPGRETQYF. In DNA form, the CDR3 reads TGTGCCAGCAGCTTCCCCGGGAGAGAGACCCAGTACTTC.

CDR3: CASSPNRVGNSPLHF. Written as DNA, the CDR3 is TGTGCCAGCTCACCAAACAGGGTGGGCAATTCACCCCTCCACTTT. The chain is built from TRBV18 and TRBJ1-6, with TRBD1 as a possible D gene (6 bases). Trimming left V 2 bases short and J 7 bases short, with 12 bases between. Germline CDR1 KGHSH, CDR2 LQKENI. The CDR3 covers 15 residues.

V is TRBV5-4 and J is TRBJ2-1, with a tentative D call TRBD2 (6 bases). V was trimmed by 0 bases and J by 0 bases, leaving 13 bases between them. CDR1 is SGHNT and CDR2 is YYREEE in the germline V gene (reference sequence). CDR3 length: 17 residues. The CDR3 coding sequence is TGTGCCAGCAGCTTGGGAGGCGGGGCCCCCTCCTACAATGAGCAGTTCTTC. Its translation is CASSLGGGAPSYNEQFF.

This chain connects TRBV5-5 to TRBJ1-5; TRBD1 aligns across 7 bases. The V segment lost 0 bases and the J segment 5 bases; nucleotides outside the gene matches: 2. This CDR3 spans 14 amino acids. CDR1 and CDR2 (germline): SGHKS, YYEKEE (reference sequence). CDR3 DNA: TGTGCCAGCAGCTTGGTCAGGGGGGATCAGCCCCAGCATTTT. Encoded protein: CASSLVRGDQPQHF. The full variable domain, in which reference TRBV5-5 and TRBJ1-5 provide the parts outside the CDR3, is DAGVTQSPTHLIKTRGQQVTLRCSPISGHKSVSWYQQVLGQGPQFIFQYYEKEERGRGNFPDRFSARQFPNYSSELNVNALLLGDSALYLCASSLVRGDQPQHFGDGTRLSIL.

The chain combines TRBV19 with TRBJ1-5; the D gene is possibly TRBD1 (6 bases). The V gene lost 9 bases and the J gene lost 3 bases, with 12 bases spanning the gap. The germline V gene has CDR1 LNHDA and CDR2 SQIVND (reference sequence). This CDR3 contains 13 residues. CDR3 in amino acids: CASNDRFNQPQHF. For the CDR3, the DNA is TGTGCCAGCAATGACAGGTTCAATCAGCCCCAGCATTTT.

The rearrangement uses TRBV2 and TRBJ2-1; D is perhaps TRBD2 (5 bases). With 6 bases removed from V and 5 bases from J, the gap between germline ends came to 14 bases. The germline gives CDR1 SNHLY, CDR2 FYNNEI. The CDR3 loop spans 14 amino acids. The CDR3 DNA is TGTGCCAGCAGCGACCCCGGACTGAACAATGAGCAGTTCTTC. Translation gives CASSDPGLNNEQFF.

The chain couples TRBV4-1 to TRBJ2-5, with a tentative D call TRBD2 (5 bases). Germline loops: CDR1 MGHRA, CDR2 YSYEKL. Trimming removed 2 bases at V and 2 bases at J, with 9 bases between. CDR3 length equals 14 residues. The CDR3 here is CASSQLGLQETQYF. CDR3 sequence (DNA): TGCGCCAGCAGCCAATTAGGACTGCAAGAGACCCAGTACTTC.

The chain is built from TRBV18 and TRBJ2-7, with 7 bases matching TRBD1. The V gene end was trimmed by 4 bases and the J gene end by 3 bases; junction bases not matched to a gene: 9. CDR1 is KGHSH, CDR2 LQKENI, per germline. The CDR3 has 15 amino acids. CDR3 sequence: CASSREPTGSYEQYF. DNA for the CDR3: TGTGCCAGCTCACGAGAGCCGACAGGGAGCTACGAGCAGTACTTC.

The V gene is TRBV5-1, the J gene TRBJ1-2; D perhaps matches TRBD1 (5 bases). V lost 7 bases and J 8 bases, leaving 15 bases between the germline ends. The CDR3 is 12 residues long. Germline-derived CDR1 and CDR2 are SGHRS and YFSETQ. CDR3 nucleotide sequence: TGCGCCAGCCTGGACACCCAGGAGGGCTACACCTTC. This translates into CASLDTQEGYTF.

About this clone itself: The same CDR3 is also encoded by other DNA sequences in this sample. This CDR3 is CASSLVRETQYF. CDR3 nucleotides: TGTGCCAGCAGCTTAGTGAGGGAGACCCAGTACTTC. The V gene is TRBV7-2, the J gene TRBJ2-5, with D unclear. The CDR3 is 12 residues long. V was cut by 1 base and J by 5 bases, with 5 bases left in between. The germline V gene encodes CDR1 SGHTA and CDR2 FQGNSA.

The chain couples TRBV19 to TRBJ2-7, with D maybe TRBD2 (5 bases). The V gene's germline CDR1 is LNHDA and CDR2 SQIVND (reference sequence). This CDR3 contains 18 residues. Trimming removed 3 bases at V and 0 bases at J, with 21 bases between. The CDR3 region is CASSIRVYRGRTSYEQYF. CDR3 coding DNA: TGTGCCAGTAGTATTAGGGTGTATCGGGGTCGGACCTCCTACGAGCAGTACTTC.

The chain combines TRBV5-1 with TRBJ2-7; TRBD2 matches at 8 bases. Trimming at V came to 1 base and at J to 1 base, leaving 22 bases not matched to a gene. The CDR3 is made up of 21 amino acids. Germline CDR1 SGHRS, CDR2 YFSETQ. CDR3 protein: CASSLFGQLGGGSVWSYEQYF. The CDR3 coding sequence is TGCGCCAGCAGCTTGTTCGGGCAGTTAGGCGGGGGGAGTGTTTGGTCCTACGAGCAGTACTTC.

This chain links TRBV15 with TRBJ2-7; tentative D call: TRBD1 (7 bases). Germline loops: CDR1 LNHNV, CDR2 YYDKDF (reference sequence). Trimming took off 1 base at V and 2 bases at J, with 18 bases between the two ends. The CDR3 is 17 amino acids. In DNA, the CDR3 is TGTGCCACCAGCAGAGTAAAACTGGCAGGGGGGACCTACGAGCAGTACTTC. Amino acid sequence: CATSRVKLAGGTYEQYF.

This chain connects TRBV27 to TRBJ1-2; the match to TRBD1 covers 7 bases. Germline V gene sequence: CDR1 MNHEY, CDR2 SMNVEV (reference sequence). This CDR3 is built from 13 residues. The J segment lost 12 bases and the V segment lost 6 bases, leaving 13 bases of the junction unmatched. CDR3 residues: CASRLLQGGMNTF. In DNA form, the CDR3 reads TGTGCCAGCAGGCTACTCCAGGGGGGCATGAACACCTTC.